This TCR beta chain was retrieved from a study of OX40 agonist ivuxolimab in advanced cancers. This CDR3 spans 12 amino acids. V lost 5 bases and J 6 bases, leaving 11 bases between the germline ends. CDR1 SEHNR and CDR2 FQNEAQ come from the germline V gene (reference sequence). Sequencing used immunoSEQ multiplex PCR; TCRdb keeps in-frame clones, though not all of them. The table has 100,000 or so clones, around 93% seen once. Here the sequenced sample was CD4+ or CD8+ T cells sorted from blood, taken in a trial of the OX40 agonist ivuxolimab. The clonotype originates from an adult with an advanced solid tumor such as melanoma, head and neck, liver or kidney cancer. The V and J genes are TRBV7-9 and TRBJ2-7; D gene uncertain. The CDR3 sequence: CASSNRAIEQYF. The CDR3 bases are TGTGCCAGCAGCAACCGGGCCATCGAGCAGTACTTC.